This T cell receptor beta chain came from a study of graft-versus-host responses after intestinal transplantation. Study details: Transplant recipients had multivisceral, liver-intestinal, or isolated intestinal grafts. Tacrolimus and steroids were given for three to four years to all recipients after anti-thymocyte globulin induction.

Generated by immunoSEQ multiplex PCR, the TCRdb table keeps only in-frame clones and is missing some. Of around 45,000 clones detected, 85% to 95% appear once; the ten largest clones hold roughly 2.7%. Findings of the study overall: Declines in HvG clones occurring early post-transplant were associated with peak circulating GvH clone levels. Marrow from the recipient contained GvH clones, some of which had appeared first in ileum or blood.

This clone has just one count. Antigen unknown. Germline lookup yields CDR1 SGHTA and CDR2 FQGNSA. Trimming took 5 bases from V and 1 from J; bases not matched to a gene: 4. The CDR3 contains 15 residues. The gene calls are TRBV7-2 and TRBJ2-3, with 9 bases that match TRBD2. The source of this sequence is a human donor who was the organ donor for an intestinal transplant. Sequenced here: unstimulated CD4+ T cells sorted from spleen or lymph node cells, sampled before transplant. CDR3 loop: CASSPRLAGTDTQYF. CDR3 nucleotides: TGTGCCAGCAGCCCCCGACTAGCGGGCACAGATACGCAGTATTTT. The full variable domain, its missing parts supplied by reference TRBV7-2 and TRBJ2-3, is GAGVSQSPSNKVTEKGKDVELRCDPISGHTALYWYRQSLGQGLEFLIYFQGNSAPDKSGLPSDRFSAERTGGSVSTLTIQRTQQEDSAVYLCASSPRLAGTDTQYFGPGTRLTVL.